This T cell receptor beta chain came from a study of regulatory T cells in long-lasting Graves disease. Time point indicated: newly diagnosed GD, antithyroid drugs for less than 3 months. PBMC-extracted RNA yielded the TCR library. Between the trimmed V and J ends, which lost 4 bases and 2 bases, there was a span of 8 bases. Germline loops: CDR1 LGHDT, CDR2 YNNKEL (reference sequence). The length of the CDR3 is 13 residues. Arm-PCR of CDR3 regions and iRepertoire HTBI primers were the basis on which TCR beta libraries were built. TCRdb re-derived calls from the multiplex PCR reads in MiXCR, one entry per CDR3 protein. This sample has about 220,000 distinct CDR3 sequences; about 16% occur once, and the top ten carry around 20%. This clonotype was detected many times.

The origin of this receptor is a female donor with Graves disease. This material consisted of peripheral blood mononuclear cells (PBMCs), taken at new diagnosis, from a patient treated with antithyroid drugs. V and J are TRBV3-1 and TRBJ1-2; no reliable D call. DNA of the CDR3: TGTGCCAGCAGCCTGCGGAACAACTATGGCTACACCTTC. Translating gives CASSLRNNYGYTF.